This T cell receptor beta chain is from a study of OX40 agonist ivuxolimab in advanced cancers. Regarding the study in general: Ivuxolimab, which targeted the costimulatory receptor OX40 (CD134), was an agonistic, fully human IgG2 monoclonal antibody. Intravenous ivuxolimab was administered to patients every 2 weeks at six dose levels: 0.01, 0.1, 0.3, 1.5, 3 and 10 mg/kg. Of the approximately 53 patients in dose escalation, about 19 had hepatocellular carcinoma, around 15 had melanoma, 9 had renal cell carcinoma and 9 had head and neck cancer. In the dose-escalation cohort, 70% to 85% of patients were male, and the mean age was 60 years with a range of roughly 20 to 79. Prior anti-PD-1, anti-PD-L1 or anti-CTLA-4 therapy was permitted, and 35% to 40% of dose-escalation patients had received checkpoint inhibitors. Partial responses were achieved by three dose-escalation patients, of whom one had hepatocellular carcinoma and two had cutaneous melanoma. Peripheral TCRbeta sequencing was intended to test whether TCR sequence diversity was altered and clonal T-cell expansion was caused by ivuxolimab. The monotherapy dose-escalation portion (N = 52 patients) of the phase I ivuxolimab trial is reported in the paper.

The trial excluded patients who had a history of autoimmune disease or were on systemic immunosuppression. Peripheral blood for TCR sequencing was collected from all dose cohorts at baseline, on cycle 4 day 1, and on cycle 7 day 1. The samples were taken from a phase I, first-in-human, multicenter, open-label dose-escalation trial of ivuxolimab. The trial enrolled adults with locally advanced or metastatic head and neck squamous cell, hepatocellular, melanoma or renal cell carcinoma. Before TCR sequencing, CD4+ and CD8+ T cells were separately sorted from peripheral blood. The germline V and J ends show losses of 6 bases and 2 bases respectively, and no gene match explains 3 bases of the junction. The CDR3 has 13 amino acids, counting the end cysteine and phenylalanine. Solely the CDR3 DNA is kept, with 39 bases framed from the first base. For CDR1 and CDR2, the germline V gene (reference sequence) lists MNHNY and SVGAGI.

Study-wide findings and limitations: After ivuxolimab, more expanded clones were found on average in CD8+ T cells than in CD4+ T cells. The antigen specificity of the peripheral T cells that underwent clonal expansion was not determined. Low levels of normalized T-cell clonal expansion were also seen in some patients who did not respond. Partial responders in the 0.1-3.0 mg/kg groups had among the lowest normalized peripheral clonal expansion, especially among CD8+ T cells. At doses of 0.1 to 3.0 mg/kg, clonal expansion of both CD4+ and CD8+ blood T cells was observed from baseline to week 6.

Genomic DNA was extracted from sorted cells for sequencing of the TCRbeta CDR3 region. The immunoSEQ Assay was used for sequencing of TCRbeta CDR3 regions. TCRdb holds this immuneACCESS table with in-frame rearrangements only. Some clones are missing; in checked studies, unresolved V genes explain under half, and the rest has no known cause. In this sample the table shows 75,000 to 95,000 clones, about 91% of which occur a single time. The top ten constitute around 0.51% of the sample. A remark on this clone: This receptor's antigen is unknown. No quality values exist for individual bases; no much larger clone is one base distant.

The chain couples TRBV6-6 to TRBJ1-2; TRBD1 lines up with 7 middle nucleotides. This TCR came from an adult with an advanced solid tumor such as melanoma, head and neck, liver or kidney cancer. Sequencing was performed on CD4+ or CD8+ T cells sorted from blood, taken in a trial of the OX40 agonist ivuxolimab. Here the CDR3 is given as CASSGGQNYGYTF. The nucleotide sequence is TGTGCCAGCAGCGGGGGACAGAACTATGGCTACACCTTC.